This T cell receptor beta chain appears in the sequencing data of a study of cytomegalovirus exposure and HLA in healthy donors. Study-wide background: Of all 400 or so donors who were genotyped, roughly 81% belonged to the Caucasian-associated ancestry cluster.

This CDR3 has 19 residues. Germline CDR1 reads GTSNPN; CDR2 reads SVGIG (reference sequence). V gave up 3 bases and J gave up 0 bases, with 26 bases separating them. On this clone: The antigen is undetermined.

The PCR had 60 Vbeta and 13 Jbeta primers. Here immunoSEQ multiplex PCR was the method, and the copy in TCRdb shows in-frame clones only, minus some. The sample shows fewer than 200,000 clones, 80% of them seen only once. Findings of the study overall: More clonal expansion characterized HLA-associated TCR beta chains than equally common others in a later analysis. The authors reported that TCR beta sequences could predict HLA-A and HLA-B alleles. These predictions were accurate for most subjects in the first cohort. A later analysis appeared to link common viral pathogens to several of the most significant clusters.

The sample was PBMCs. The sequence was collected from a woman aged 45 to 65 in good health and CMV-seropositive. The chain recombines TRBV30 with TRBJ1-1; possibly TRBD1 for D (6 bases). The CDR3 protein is CAWSQTLFSWGGLNTEAFF. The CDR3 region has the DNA TGTGCCTGGAGCCAGACTCTTTTTTCTTGGGGGGGGCTGAACACTGAAGCTTTCTTT.